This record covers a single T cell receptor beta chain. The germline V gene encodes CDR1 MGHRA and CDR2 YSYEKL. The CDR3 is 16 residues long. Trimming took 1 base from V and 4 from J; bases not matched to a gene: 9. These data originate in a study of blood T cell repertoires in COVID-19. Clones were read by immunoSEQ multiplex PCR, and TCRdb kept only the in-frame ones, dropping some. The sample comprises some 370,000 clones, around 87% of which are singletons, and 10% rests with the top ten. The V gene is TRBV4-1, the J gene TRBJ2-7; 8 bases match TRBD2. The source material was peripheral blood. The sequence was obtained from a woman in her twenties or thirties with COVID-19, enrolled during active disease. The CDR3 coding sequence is TGCGCCAGCAGCCAAGGGATGACGGGGGGGATTTACGAGCAGTACTTC. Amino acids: CASSQGMTGGIYEQYF.